This section outlines one TCR beta chain sequence together with its context. Its antigen is unknown. This specimen belongs to a study of lymphopenia after photon versus proton radiotherapy. Study-wide findings and caveats: Under photons, naive T cells and diversity fell while effector/memory populations rose. Larger post-nadir TCR diversity loss correlated inversely with survival in deceased patients. Survival link was tested only in deceased patients; proton benefit remains a possibility. Post-nadir diversity loss with photons came from oligoclonal expansion, particularly CD8+ Temra cells.

V lost 0 bases and J lost 8; bases outside the gene matches: 6. The CDR3 covers 15 residues. The germline V gene has CDR1 SGHRS and CDR2 YFSETQ. Profiled with immunoSEQ multiplex PCR; TCRdb holds only in-frame clones, not every one. The sample lists roughly 30,000 clones, just under 90% occurring once. This chain joins TRBV5-1 and TRBJ2-4, with 9 bases identical to TRBD1. The starting material was peripheral blood, obtained from a patient treated with proton-based radiotherapy. The TCR was taken from a woman aged 60 to 75 with cholangiocarcinoma. Some clones in this sample may be carry-over from other donors' samples. The CDR3 region has the DNA TGCGCCAGCAGCTTGGGTGTACAGGGGGCGGACATTCAGTACTTC. Residues: CASSLGVQGADIQYF.